This TCR beta chain originates from a study of read filtering for tumor transcriptome and immune sequencing (dated by TCRdb to between 2020 and 2021). The study in broad terms: The cohort was composed of 17 to 20 male and roughly 15 female patients, with a mean age of approximately 70 years and an age range of about 40 to 90. Under revised international staging, roughly eight patients fell into R-ISS I, more than 15 into R-ISS II and roughly 7 into R-ISS III. Whole-transcriptome libraries were prepared with the TruSeq RNA Access Library Prep Kit after DNase treatment. TCR-region mapped reads per sample ranged from about 4.05 to 11 million with IR-seq versus only roughly 85 to 1273 with RNA-seq. The study compared TCR repertoires from targeted immune repertoire sequencing and bulk whole-transcriptome sequencing run on the same bone marrow samples. As a main aim, a read-filtering strategy for immune repertoire data was addressed, with the specific question being whether clonotypes supported by a single read should be removed.

This clonotype was recorded at least ten times. Its antigen is not yet known. No much larger clonotype is one base removed from it; base qualities were not supplied. TCR libraries were built from 400 to 450 ng RNA with the Immunoverse kit, using molecular barcoded adaptors covering alpha/delta and beta/gamma chains. The same RNA used for transcriptome sequencing was used for TCR library preparation. TCR libraries were sequenced on an Illumina HiSeq 4000 with 2 x 150 cycles. Processing in the source paper ran as follows. Using MiXCR, which included quality filtering and error correction, TCR reads were aligned to human V, D, J and C references and then assembled into CDR3 clonotypes. The tcR package in R was used for analysis of clonotype counts and gene usage diversity. For inspection of raw mapping reads, RNA-seq reads were mapped by STAR aligner version 2.5.3a onto GRCh37 of the human genome. To test how sequencing depth affected the clonotypes detected, IR-seq fastq files were randomly downsampled with Seqtk 1.3. TCRdb applied fastp at Q25 and MiXCR to the public reads, then kept only in-frame beta chains. Rows merge per CDR3 protein into single entries with the most common DNA and genes. The V and J calls were not made by the authors but by TCRdb's processing. Across this sample there are approximately 65,000 distinct CDR3 sequences, with 11% to 15% seen only once. Clones ranked in the top ten supply about 44% of the sample.

Bone marrow was sampled from every patient at the time of active disease. Bone marrow mononuclear cells were isolated by Ficoll-Hypaque density gradient centrifugation. CD138-negative cells were obtained by negative selection after labeling with CD138 magnetic microbeads on a MACS separator, removing myeloma plasma cells. Flow cytometry on an Attune NxT with CD138 antibodies was used to check the purity of the isolated cells. TRIzol reagent was used to extract total RNA, which was then quantified with a NanoDrop spectrophotometer. For each patient, the CD138-negative bone marrow sample underwent paired RNA-seq and IR-seq. The CDR1 and CDR2 encoded by the germline V gene are KGHSH and LQKENI. Cut back by 0 bases and 4 bases, the V and J ends lie 16 bases apart. Inclusive of the bounding cysteine and phenylalanine, the CDR3 is 16 residues long. Only the CDR3 DNA stays, 48 bases, in frame from base 1.

Broader findings and caveats from the paper: The sorted CD138-negative fraction was not purified T cells but a mixed bone marrow immune population. IR-seq captured clonotypes at much higher depth and more reliably than RNA-seq, and smaller IR-seq throughput sufficed to identify most shared clonotypes. Single-read clonotypes made up 80% to 85% of clonotypes but roughly 3.5% of total reads in IR-seq, and roughly 75% of clonotypes and approximately 47% of reads in RNA-seq. Removing single-read clonotypes increased the correlation between IR-seq and RNA-seq shared clonotype proportions.

Input material: a population of CD138-negative cells sorted from bone marrow. The sample's cell subset or site label, in plain terms: bone marrow mononuclear cells depleted of CD138+ plasma/myeloma cells by negative magnetic selection. This clonotype originated in a donor over 35 with multiple myeloma. The V and J genes are TRBV18 and TRBJ2-7, with an unclear D gene assignment. The CDR3 has the sequence CASSPPSGRERYEQYF. The nucleotides read TGTGCCAGCTCACCACCGTCGGGTAGGGAACGATACGAGCAGTACTTC.